These 32 T cell receptor beta chains were sequenced from one sample in a study of T cells in Graves' hyperthyroidism and ophthalmopathy. Researchers took RNA transcripts and amplified the TCR beta CDR3 regions from them. Using the HTBI primer set, a first-round RT-PCR was run on the TCR CDR3. One entry per CDR3 protein, called by TCRdb with MiXCR from the multiplex PCR reads. The data contain under 350,000 distinct CDR3 sequences, about 18% of them singletons. The sample taken for sequencing was blood. These receptors were taken from a woman in her fifties or sixties with Graves' hyperthyroidism.

This clonotype has more than one count but fewer than ten. This rearrangement joins TRBV11-1 to TRBJ1-1; maybe TRBD1 (6 bases). V was cut by 1 base and J by 3 bases, with 15 bases left in between. The CDR3 length is 16 residues. Germline V lookup: CDR1 SGHAT, CDR2 FQDESV (reference sequence). The CDR3 DNA is TGTGCCAGCAGCTTAGGGCAGCTCAGGGGCGACACTGAAGCTTTCTTT. It yields the protein CASSLGQLRGDTEAFF.

This clonotype was recorded many times. The chain links TRBV29-1 to TRBJ1-1; TRBD1 might be the D (5 bases). CDR1 and CDR2 from the germline V gene are SQVTM and ANQGSEA. This CDR3 comprises 13 residues. Trimming cost V 1 base and J 5 bases, with 11 bases left between them. This CDR3 reads CSVEARGGTEAFF. DNA for the CDR3: TGCAGCGTTGAAGCAAGGGGTGGTACTGAAGCTTTCTTT.

This clonotype appeared many times. This chain joins TRBV6-5 and TRBJ1-2; 7 positions match TRBD1. The V gene end was trimmed by 0 bases and the J gene end by 5 bases; junction bases not matched to a gene: 9. Germline V gene data show CDR1 as MNHEY and CDR2 as SVGAGI. The CDR3 contains 16 residues. CDR3 in amino acids: CASSYSNRGAKYGYTF. CDR3 nucleotides: TGTGCCAGCAGTTACTCGAACAGGGGCGCAAAATATGGCTACACCTTC.

About this clonotype: The germline gene is not matched at one end of the junction; a read error may be the cause. This chain connects TRBV5-1 to TRBJ2-1, with 10 bases matching TRBD2. Germline CDR1 and CDR2: SGHRS and YFSETQ. CDR3 size: 17 residues. Written as DNA, the CDR3 is TGTGCCAGCAGCTTGCTTATGTTAGCGGGAGGCGGCAATGAGCAGTTCTTC. It specifies CASSLLMLAGGGNEQFF. Together with reference TRBV5-1 and TRBJ2-1, the CDR3 gives the full variable domain: KAGVTQTPRYLIKTRGQQVTLSCSPISGHRSVSWYQQTPGQGLQFLFEYFSETQRNKGNFPGRFSGRQFSNSRSEMNVSTLELGDSALYLCASSLLMLAGGGNEQFFGPGTRLTVL.

This clonotype was observed many times. The rearrangement joins TRBV18 to TRBJ1-4; tentatively, D is TRBD1 (5 bases). V lost 3 bases and J lost 0, with 14 bases in between. Germline lookup yields CDR1 KGHSH and CDR2 LQKENI. The CDR3 has 17 amino acids. The CDR3 here is CASSPRQTITTNEKLFF. The CDR3 DNA sequence: TGTGCCAGCTCACCGAGACAGACAATAACAACTAATGAAAAACTGTTTTTT. Complete variable domain (other parts from reference TRBV18 and TRBJ1-4): NAGVMQNPRHLVRRRGQEARLRCSPMKGHSHVYWYRQLPEEGLKFMVYLQKENIIDESGMPKERFSAEFPKEGPSILRIQQVVRGDSAAYFCASSPRQTITTNEKLFFGSGTQLSVL.

This clonotype has only a few counts. The chain uses TRBV6-1 and TRBJ2-4; unclear D gene. The CDR3 has 15 amino acids. Germline loops: CDR1 MNHNS, CDR2 SASEGT. The V end was cut by 1 base, the J end by 0 bases, with 7 bases between. The CDR3 DNA sequence: TGTGCCAGCAGTGAAGTAAAAGGAGCCAAAAACATTCAGTACTTC. Its translation is CASSEVKGAKNIQYF.

This clonotype has just a few counts. J is TRBJ2-2 and V is TRBV6-2 or TRBV6-3, with D uncertain. CDR1 and CDR2 (germline): MNHEY, SVGEGT. The V gene lost 5 bases and the J gene lost 7 bases, with 5 bases spanning the gap. There are 11 residues in the CDR3. This CDR3 reads CASSPYGELFF. The CDR3 DNA follows: TGTGCCAGCAGTCCGTACGGGGAGCTGTTTTTT.

This clonotype was seen a handful of times. The gene calls are TRBV27 and TRBJ1-6; D remains unclear. The CDR3 sequence is 18 residues long. Trimming cost V 0 bases and J 0 bases, with 12 bases left between them. CDR1 is MNHEY, CDR2 SMNVEV, per germline (reference sequence). The CDR3 loop is CASSLSGWSSSYNSPLHF. The CDR3 bases are TGTGCCAGCAGTTTATCGGGGTGGTCGAGCTCCTATAATTCACCCCTCCACTTT.

This clonotype was detected a few times. V and J are TRBV2 and TRBJ1-4; perhaps TRBD1 as D (5 bases). V lost 8 bases to trimming and J lost 7 bases, with 14 bases between them. CDR3 length: 13 residues. Germline V gene sequence: CDR1 SNHLY, CDR2 FYNNEI. The CDR3 spells CASGGELGEKLFF. CDR3 coding DNA: TGTGCCAGCGGGGGGGAGCTGGGTGAAAAACTGTTTTTT.

The V and J genes are TRBV20-1 and TRBJ1-2, with D possibly matching TRBD1 (5 bases). CDR1 DFQATT and CDR2 SNEGSKA come from the germline V gene (reference sequence). Deletions cut 0 bases from V and 0 bases from J, with 11 bases between. The CDR3 runs to 15 residues. Here the CDR3 DNA reads TGCAGTGCTAGAGATCTTACAGGCTCTAACTATGGCTACACCTTC. Its translation: CSARDLTGSNYGYTF.

This chain joins TRBV29-1 and TRBJ1-3, with unresolved D. Trimming shortened V by 7 bases and J by 6 bases, and 16 bases separated the two germline ends. Germline values: CDR1 SQVTM, CDR2 ANQGSEA. The CDR3 loop spans 13 amino acids. CDR3 sequence reads: CSAITDDQNTIYF. The CDR3 DNA reads TGCAGCGCCATCACGGACGACCAAAACACCATATATTTT.

This clonotype has only a few counts. The genes are TRBV7-6 and TRBJ2-3; the D gene is possibly TRBD2 (6 bases). This CDR3 spans 14 amino acids. CDR1 and CDR2 from the germline V gene are SGHVS and FNYEAQ. The germline V and J ends were trimmed by 6 bases and 5 bases, with 15 bases remaining between them. The CDR3 spells CASRSLALGDTQYF. DNA for the CDR3: TGTGCCAGCAGATCACTAGCCCTGGGAGATACGCAGTATTTT.

This sequence joins TRBV6-1 and TRBJ1-5, with D possibly matching TRBD1 (5 bases). Per the germline V gene, CDR1 is MNHNS and CDR2 is SASEGT. The CDR3 sequence is 15 residues long. V lost 3 bases, J lost 4 bases, and 13 bases lay in between. The CDR3, as DNA: TGTGCCAGCAGTGAGGCAGGGCTTGGAAATCAGCCCCAGCATTTT. Its protein is CASSEAGLGNQPQHF.

This clonotype has at least ten counts. The gene calls are TRBV2 and TRBJ2-1; the match to TRBD2 covers 7 bases. The V segment lost 8 bases and the J segment 1 base; nucleotides outside the gene matches: 5. CDR3 length equals 14 residues. Germline V lookup: CDR1 SNHLY, CDR2 FYNNEI. In DNA form, the CDR3 reads TGTGCCAGCTCGCGGCGGGGGTCCTACAATGAGCAGTTCTTC. It encodes CASSRRGSYNEQFF.

This clonotype appeared a few times. V usage is TRBV20-1 and J usage is TRBJ1-5; TRBD1 matches at 11 bases. This CDR3 comprises 14 residues. Per germline, CDR1 DFQATT and CDR2 SNEGSKA (reference sequence). V was clipped by 5 bases and J by 4 bases; unmatched bases: 4. The CDR3 region is CSALGDRGNQPQHF. Written as DNA, the CDR3 is TGCAGTGCTCTCGGGGACAGGGGGAATCAGCCCCAGCATTTT.

The table lists this clonotype with a few counts. The genes are TRBV28 and TRBJ1-2; D is possibly TRBD1 (5 bases). The CDR3 spans 15 residues. CDR1 MDHEN and CDR2 SYDVKM come from the germline V gene. V was pared by 1 base and J by 3 bases, with 12 bases between. CDR3 sequence (DNA): TGTGCCAGCAGTTTATCCCGGGACGGCCACTATGGCTACACCTTC. Protein product: CASSLSRDGHYGYTF.

CDR3 sequence: CASSYSMPGVGDTQYF. For the CDR3, the DNA is TGTGCCAGCAGTTACTCGATGCCGGGGGTGGGGGATACGCAGTATTTT. V is TRBV6-6 and J is TRBJ2-3; D might be TRBD2 (6 bases). Germline loops: CDR1 MNHNY, CDR2 SVGAGI (reference sequence). Trimming left V 0 bases short and J 6 bases short, with 16 bases between. The CDR3 consists of 16 residues.

This clonotype appeared a few times. V gene TRBV5-1 combines with J gene TRBJ2-3; TRBD1 matches at 9 bases. Unmatched junction bases numbered 9, after V lost 2 bases and J lost 5 bases. This CDR3 spans 16 amino acids. Germline V gene data show CDR1 as SGHRS and CDR2 as YFSETQ. The CDR3 sequence: CASSFEPGQGLDTQYF. CDR3 DNA sequence: TGCGCCAGCAGCTTTGAACCGGGACAGGGATTAGATACGCAGTATTTT. Drawing the rest from reference TRBV5-1 and TRBJ2-3, the complete variable domain is KAGVTQTPRYLIKTRGQQVTLSCSPISGHRSVSWYQQTPGQGLQFLFEYFSETQRNKGNFPGRFSGRQFSNSRSEMNVSTLELGDSALYLCASSFEPGQGLDTQYFGPGTRLTVL.

In its sample, this clonotype was seen many times. The genes are TRBV2 and TRBJ2-3; D call uncertain. The V gene lost 9 bases and the J gene lost 0 bases, with 10 bases spanning the gap. The germline V gene encodes CDR1 SNHLY and CDR2 FYNNEI. CDR3 length equals 13 residues. CDR3 DNA sequence: TGTGCCAGAGGCGAGCCTAGCACAGATACGCAGTATTTT. Its translation is CARGEPSTDTQYF.

This clonotype was found once. The chain carries TRBV11-2 and TRBJ2-5; D uncertain. This CDR3 is built from 13 residues. V dropped 4 bases and J dropped 5 bases, with 11 bases sitting between them. In germline, CDR1 is SGHAT, CDR2 FQNNGV. The CDR3 coding sequence is TGTGCCAGCAGCTCCAAGGATCGGGAGACCCAGTACTTC. Translated, it gives CASSSKDRETQYF. The full variable domain, rest sourced from reference TRBV11-2 and TRBJ2-5, is EAGVAQSPRYKIIEKRQSVAFWCNPISGHATLYWYQQILGQGPKLLIQFQNNGVVDDSQLPKDRFSAERLKGVDSTLKIQPAKLEDSAVYLCASSSKDRETQYFGPGTRLLVL.

The DNA of the CDR3 is TGTGCCAGCAGTTTATACAGGCCCGGTACAGATACGCAGTATTTT. This codes for CASSLYRPGTDTQYF. This chain uses TRBV12-3 or TRBV12-4 with TRBJ2-3, with a weak D call TRBD1 (5 bases). This CDR3 contains 15 residues. V lost 2 bases and J 3 bases, leaving 12 bases between the germline ends.

The chain has TRBV3-1 and TRBJ1-2, with 9 bases identical to TRBD1. The CDR3 contains 16 residues. Germline loops: CDR1 LGHDT, CDR2 YNNKEL (reference sequence). V was clipped by 2 bases and J by 10 bases; unmatched bases: 14. CDR3 DNA: TGTGCCAGCAGCCAATTTGTTTGGACAGGGGTTCTTGACTACACCTTC. Protein: CASSQFVWTGVLDYTF.

This clonotype has a count of ten or more. The chain links TRBV10-2 to TRBJ2-3; 7 nucleotides match TRBD2. After removal of 6 bases from V and 1 base from J, the junction contained 7 bases not matched to a gene. The CDR3 runs to 15 residues. The germline V gene has CDR1 WSHSY and CDR2 SAAADI. This CDR3 reads CASRSRLAGTDTQYF. CDR3 nucleotides: TGCGCCAGCAGATCCCGACTAGCCGGCACAGATACGCAGTATTTT.

This clonotype was detected many times. The chain links TRBV6-1 to TRBJ2-7; 7 nucleotides line up with TRBD1. V was clipped by 6 bases and J by 3 bases; unmatched bases: 5. The CDR3 loop spans 13 amino acids. Germline loops: CDR1 MNHNS, CDR2 SASEGT. The CDR3 sequence is CASSQGTDYEQYF. CDR3 DNA sequence: TGTGCCAGCAGCCAAGGGACAGACTACGAGCAGTACTTC.

This chain joins TRBV9 and TRBJ2-1; 11 positions match TRBD2. The CDR3 runs to 16 residues. Germline lookup yields CDR1 SGDLS and CDR2 YYNGEE. V lost 0 bases, J lost 9 bases, and 8 bases stayed unmatched. The CDR3 sequence: CASSVGTSGPSGEQFF. In DNA form, the CDR3 reads TGTGCCAGCAGCGTAGGGACTAGCGGGCCTTCTGGTGAGCAGTTCTTC.

This clonotype showed up many times. The chain carries TRBV13 and TRBJ2-7, with 9 bases matching TRBD1. The germline V gene encodes CDR1 PRHDT and CDR2 FYEKMQ (reference sequence). With 5 bases clipped from V and 2 bases from J, the junction kept 4 bases outside the gene matches. The CDR3 extends over 14 amino acids. The CDR3: CASSEDRGTYEQYF. The CDR3 region has the DNA TGTGCCAGCAGCGAGGACAGGGGAACCTACGAGCAGTACTTC.

This sequence joins TRBV27 and TRBJ2-1; 7 bases map to TRBD2. Looked up from germline, CDR1 is MNHEY and CDR2 is SMNVEV (reference sequence). The CDR3 is made up of 15 amino acids. After removal of 5 bases from V and 7 bases from J, the junction contained 11 bases not matched to a gene. The CDR3 DNA follows: TGTGCCAGCAGTCCCCCCTATGGGAGGGTAAATGAGCAGTTCTTC. Protein: CASSPPYGRVNEQFF.

This clonotype was counted ten times or more. No DNA is shown, since the ends of the CDR3 on it are uncertain; the CDR3 is the one TCRdb lists. This chain links TRBV12-3 or TRBV12-4 with TRBJ1-2. The CDR3 is 14 residues long, ends included. The CDR3 sequence is CASSFGSGGPGYTF.

This clonotype was detected ten times or more. The chain carries TRBV29-1 and TRBJ2-3; maybe TRBD1 (6 bases). Per the germline V gene, CDR1 is SQVTM and CDR2 is ANQGSEA. V lost 3 bases to trimming and J lost 2 bases, with 9 bases between them. The CDR3 covers 13 residues. CDR3 nucleotide sequence: TGCAGCGTTGATGCAGGGGACACAGATACGCAGTATTTT. Translated, it gives CSVDAGDTDTQYF.

The V gene is TRBV7-2, the J gene TRBJ2-1, with TRBD2 matching over 9 bases. CDR3 length equals 15 residues. The V segment lost 4 bases and the J segment 6 bases; nucleotides outside the gene matches: 7. The germline V gene encodes CDR1 SGHTA and CDR2 FQGNSA. CDR3: CASSSGGGAGNEQFF. DNA for the CDR3: TGTGCCAGCAGCTCCGGCGGGGGGGCGGGCAATGAGCAGTTCTTC.

The gene calls are TRBV2 and TRBJ2-7, with 7 bases that match TRBD2. J gave up 3 bases and V 10 bases, and 12 bases lay outside the gene matches. CDR1 and CDR2 (germline): SNHLY, FYNNEI. CDR3 length: 14 amino acids. The CDR3: CATDPSGVNYEQYF. CDR3 nucleotide sequence: TGTGCCACCGACCCTAGCGGAGTAAACTACGAGCAGTACTTC.

This clonotype was picked up a small number of times. V is TRBV10-1 and J is TRBJ2-2, with TRBD1 identical over 12 bases. This CDR3 has 17 residues. J was trimmed by 3 bases and V by 1 base; bases with no gene match: 3. CDR1 is WNHNN and CDR2 is SYGVQD in the germline V gene (reference sequence). This chain's CDR3 is CASSEWGQGADTGELFF. CDR3 nucleotide sequence: TGCGCCAGCAGTGAGTGGGGACAGGGGGCGGACACCGGGGAGCTGTTTTTT.